This T cell receptor (beta chain) was observed in a study of blood T cells in healthy people across ages. Alongside a J-beta primer mix, a sample-barcoded 5' primer served in a second PCR lasting about 7 to 11 cycles. TCRdb itself ran the 5' RACE reads through MiXCR, one entry per CDR3 protein. Counted here are roughly 800,000 distinct CDR3 sequences, 25% occurring once; the ten biggest clones make up around 9.2%. This clonotype was seen many times. A read error may produce the germline difference seen at one junction end. This sample also belongs to another study, concerning T cells of mothers and their children. That study adds: Every mother produced more than 10 million TCR beta CDR3 reads, whereas every child provided 3 million to 3.5 million.

The sequencing sample was made of blood. The clonotype was recovered from a boy aged 5-17 years in good health.

CDR3 bases: TGCGCCAGCAGCTTGGTACAGGGGAACACTGAAGCTTTCTTT. Translation: CASSLVQGNTEAFF. This rearrangement joins TRBV7-9 to TRBJ1-1; D possibly corresponds to TRBD1 (6 bases). The CDR3 is made up of 14 amino acids. Germline CDR1 SEHNR, CDR2 FQNEAQ (reference sequence).